One and the same sample provided the 27 T cell receptor beta chains below, sequenced in a study of blood T cell repertoires in COVID-19. Produced via immunoSEQ multiplex PCR; TCRdb's table is partial and in-frame only. The sample holds some 270,000 clones, around 93% seen once. The sequenced sample was PBMCs or T cells enriched from blood (not recorded which). The source is a middle-aged man who had been exposed to COVID-19.

The chain couples TRBV7-2 to TRBJ2-7; D is ambiguous. The CDR3 totals 13 residues. The V end was cut by 1 base, the J end by 2 bases, with 6 bases between. The germline gives CDR1 SGHTA, CDR2 FQGNSA. The chain's CDR3 is CASSLELPYEQYF. The CDR3 coding sequence is TGTGCCAGCAGCTTAGAGCTGCCCTACGAGCAGTACTTC.

The chain is built from TRBV19 and TRBJ2-1, with D possibly matching TRBD1 (5 bases). CDR1 LNHDA and CDR2 SQIVND come from the germline V gene (reference sequence). The germline V and J ends were trimmed by 7 bases and 6 bases, with 22 bases remaining between them. The CDR3 loop spans 16 amino acids. CDR3 in amino acids: CASKPIWGIGVNEQFF. The CDR3 DNA follows: TGTGCCAGTAAGCCCATTTGGGGAATAGGGGTCAATGAGCAGTTCTTC.

The DNA for the CDR3 is TGTGCCAGCAGTCTGAGCGAGAGCTCCTACAATGAGCAGTTCTTC. This translates into CASSLSESSYNEQFF. The chain has TRBV27 and TRBJ2-1, with unresolved D. The germline V and J ends were trimmed by 5 bases and 0 bases, with 11 bases remaining between them. CDR1 and CDR2 from the germline V gene are MNHEY and SMNVEV (reference sequence). The CDR3 has 15 residues.

The J gene is TRBJ2-6, the V gene TRBV10-3; the match to TRBD1 covers 8 bases. In germline, CDR1 is ENHRY, CDR2 SYGVKD. The CDR3 totals 18 residues. Trimming removed 10 bases from V and 0 bases from J; junction bases left unmatched: 14. CDR3 loop: CASQGQDSLSSGANVLTF. CDR3 coding DNA: TGTGCCAGTCAGGGACAGGATAGCCTAAGCTCTGGGGCCAACGTCCTGACTTTC.

The V call is TRBV5-1, the J call TRBJ2-2; possible D gene TRBD2, 6 bases. The CDR3 runs 14 residues. V lost 1 base and J lost 4, with 8 bases in between. The V gene's germline CDR1 is SGHRS and CDR2 YFSETQ. The CDR3 DNA follows: TGCGCCAGCAGCTTGCTGGGAGGCACCGGGGAGCTGTTTTTT. It yields the protein CASSLLGGTGELFF.

In DNA form, the CDR3 reads TGTGCCAGCAGCTTAGTGCGCGACAAATCCTACGAGCAGTACTTC. It codes for CASSLVRDKSYEQYF. The J gene is TRBJ2-7, the V gene TRBV11-2; D gene ambiguous. CDR3 length: 15 residues. Germline V gene lookup returns CDR1 SGHAT and CDR2 FQNNGV. Trimming left V 1 base short and J 1 base short, with 11 bases between.

V gene TRBV7-3 combines with J gene TRBJ1-2; the D gene is possibly TRBD1 (5 bases). CDR1 is SGHTA, CDR2 FQGTGA, per germline. Trimming removed 5 bases at V and 2 bases at J, with 15 bases between. The CDR3 covers 15 residues. This CDR3 reads CASSPGTFQNYGYTF. CDR3 DNA sequence: TGTGCCAGCAGCCCCGGGACTTTCCAAAACTATGGCTACACCTTC. Based on the CDR3 plus reference TRBV7-3 and TRBJ1-2, the full variable domain is GAGVSQTPSNKVTEKGKYVELRCDPISGHTALYWYRQSLGQGPEFLIYFQGTGAADDSGLPNDRFFAVRPEGSVSTLKIQRTERGDSAVYLCASSPGTFQNYGYTFGSGTRLTVV.

This chain uses TRBV2 with TRBJ2-1; D might be TRBD1 (6 bases). Trimming cost V 7 bases and J 2 bases, with 12 bases left between them. Germline loops: CDR1 SNHLY, CDR2 FYNNEI. This CDR3 contains 14 residues. The CDR3 loop reads CASIPGHTYNEQFF. The CDR3 DNA is TGTGCCAGCATACCGGGACACACCTACAATGAGCAGTTCTTC.

V gene TRBV7-9 combines with J gene TRBJ2-1, with D possibly TRBD2 on 5 matching bases. The length of the CDR3 is 14 residues. The germline V and J ends were trimmed by 0 bases and 6 bases, with 9 bases remaining between them. Germline-derived CDR1 and CDR2 are SEHNR and FQNEAQ (reference sequence). CDR3 region: CASSLATGSNEQFF. The CDR3 nucleotides read TGTGCCAGCAGCTTAGCGACGGGGTCCAATGAGCAGTTCTTC. Using reference TRBV7-9 and TRBJ2-1 for the parts outside the CDR3, the full variable domain is DTGVSQNPRHKITKRGQNVTFRCDPISEHNRLYWYRQTLGQGPEFLTYFQNEAQLEKSRLLSDRFSAERPKGSFSTLEIQRTEQGDSAMYLCASSLATGSNEQFFGPGTRLTVL.

This rearrangement joins TRBV12-5 to TRBJ2-7; 14 nucleotides match TRBD2. Germline lookup yields CDR1 LGHNT and CDR2 FRNRAP. The junction had 5 bases not matched to a gene; V was cut back by 4 bases and J by 3 bases. This CDR3 comprises 16 residues. The CDR3 reads CASGYSGTSGSYEQYF. In DNA, the CDR3 is TGTGCTAGTGGTTATTCCGGGACTAGCGGGAGCTACGAGCAGTACTTC.

This rearrangement joins TRBV7-2 to TRBJ2-7; perhaps TRBD2 as D (5 bases). Germline V CDR1 and CDR2: SGHTA, FQGNSA. This CDR3 spans 14 amino acids. V was clipped by 2 bases and J by 1 base, with 9 bases between them. Here the CDR3 DNA reads TGTGCCAGCAGCTTATGGCGGACTTCCTACGAGCAGTACTTC. It specifies CASSLWRTSYEQYF.

The CDR3 DNA reads TGTGCCAGCAGCCGAGGATCGACAGGGACTGGTTCCGACGAGCAGTACTTC. It yields the protein CASSRGSTGTGSDEQYF. The rearrangement joins TRBV5-4 to TRBJ2-7; tentatively, D is TRBD1 (7 bases). The ends were cut back, 4 bases at V and 5 bases at J, with 25 bases in the middle. The CDR3 length is 17 residues. The germline CDR1 and CDR2 sequences are SGHNT and YYREEE (reference sequence).

This chain links TRBV30 with TRBJ2-3, with D possibly being TRBD2 (6 bases). Deletions cut 4 bases from V and 0 bases from J, with 14 bases between. There are 15 residues in the CDR3. Germline CDR1 GTSNPN, CDR2 SVGIG (reference sequence). The CDR3 nucleotides are TGTGCCTGGACAGAAATAGCGGTTAGCACAGATACGCAGTATTTT. This encodes CAWTEIAVSTDTQYF.

V gene TRBV28 combines with J gene TRBJ1-2; no definite D call. Trimming took off 4 bases at V and 7 bases at J, with 19 bases between the two ends. The germline V gene has CDR1 MDHEN and CDR2 SYDVKM. CDR3 length equals 15 residues. Written as DNA, the CDR3 is TGTGCCAGCAGTTGGATAACGAGACCGGAGCGTGGCTACACCTTC. Translated: CASSWITRPERGYTF.

J is TRBJ2-7 and V is TRBV3-1 (or the pseudogene TRBV3-2); D ambiguous. The germline CDR1 and CDR2 sequences are LGHDT and YNNKEL (reference sequence). The CDR3 is made up of 13 amino acids. Between the trimmed V and J ends, which lost 4 bases and 3 bases, there was a span of 10 bases. As DNA, the CDR3 is TGTGCCAGCAGCCGACTCCAAGGCTACGAGCAGTACTTC. This gives the protein CASSRLQGYEQYF.

This clone was seen only once. The chain recombines TRBV6-1 with TRBJ2-7, with TRBD2 matching over 7 bases. Germline V gene lookup returns CDR1 MNHNS and CDR2 SASEGT. The CDR3 is 14 amino acids. The ends lost 2 bases at V and 3 bases at J; junction bases unmatched: 4. DNA of the CDR3: TGTGCCAGCAGTGAAAGGGACTACTTCTACGAGCAGTACTTC. Amino acid sequence: CASSERDYFYEQYF.

V gene TRBV19 combines with J gene TRBJ2-2, with D tentatively TRBD2 (6 bases). CDR1 is LNHDA, CDR2 SQIVND, per germline (reference sequence). The CDR3 covers 14 residues. V dropped 5 bases and J dropped 5 bases, with 12 bases sitting between them. CDR3 protein: CASSPGLGTGELFF. The CDR3 nucleotides are TGTGCCAGTAGTCCGGGACTGGGGACCGGGGAGCTGTTTTTT. The variable domain in full, with the rest retrieved from reference TRBV19 and TRBJ2-2, is DGGITQSPKYLFRKEGQNVTLSCEQNLNHDAMYWYRQDPGQGLRLIYYSQIVNDFQKGDIAEGYSVSREKKESFPLTVTSAQKNPTAFYLCASSPGLGTGELFFGEGSRLTVL.

The rearrangement joins TRBV11-2 to TRBJ1-5, with D possibly matching TRBD1 (6 bases). The CDR3 totals 15 residues. Germline V gives CDR1 SGHAT, CDR2 FQNNGV. V dropped 3 bases and J dropped 4 bases, with 13 bases sitting between them. In nucleotides, the CDR3 is TGTGCCAGCAGCTTGGGGGCAGAAATGAATCAGCCCCAGCATTTT. Protein: CASSLGAEMNQPQHF. Full variable domain (remainder filled in from reference TRBV11-2 and TRBJ1-5): EAGVAQSPRYKIIEKRQSVAFWCNPISGHATLYWYQQILGQGPKLLIQFQNNGVVDDSQLPKDRFSAERLKGVDSTLKIQPAKLEDSAVYLCASSLGAEMNQPQHFGDGTRLSIL.

V and J are TRBV27 and TRBJ2-7, with 14 positions matching TRBD2. With 3 bases clipped from V and 11 bases from J, the junction kept 3 bases outside the gene matches. The germline V gene encodes CDR1 MNHEY and CDR2 SMNVEV (reference sequence). CDR3 size: 13 residues. The CDR3 here is CASSLGLAGAEYF. As DNA, the CDR3 is TGTGCCAGCAGTTTGGGACTAGCGGGAGCGGAGTACTTC.

The chain carries TRBV28 and TRBJ2-5; TRBD2 aligns across 13 bases. The V segment lost 5 bases and the J segment 5 bases; nucleotides outside the gene matches: 8. The length of the CDR3 is 16 residues. The germline gives CDR1 MDHEN, CDR2 SYDVKM. The CDR3 bases are TGTGCCAGCAGTCCCCTCGGACTAGCGGGAGTTGAGACCCAGTACTTC. This encodes CASSPLGLAGVETQYF. Full variable domain (outside the CDR3, taken from reference TRBV28 and TRBJ2-5): DVKVTQSSRYLVKRTGEKVFLECVQDMDHENMFWYRQDPGLGLRLIYFSYDVKMKEKGDIPEGYSVSREKKERFSLILESASTNQTSMYLCASSPLGLAGVETQYFGPGTRLLVL.

This clone appeared once. The chain combines TRBV7-9 with TRBJ2-4, with TRBD1 matching 7 bases. There are 18 residues in the CDR3. The V segment lost 1 base and the J segment 0 bases; nucleotides outside the gene matches: 9. In germline, CDR1 is SEHNR, CDR2 FQNEAQ (reference sequence). CDR3 coding DNA: TGTGCCAGCAGCTTAGAAGGGACAGCGATTCTAGCCAAAAACATTCAGTACTTC. Its translation: CASSLEGTAILAKNIQYF.

The chain combines TRBV27 with TRBJ1-2; 9 bases are a match to TRBD1. V shed 0 bases and J 6 bases; nucleotides not matched to a gene: 11. Germline V gene sequence: CDR1 MNHEY, CDR2 SMNVEV (reference sequence). This CDR3 has 17 residues. The CDR3 sequence is CASSLSPGQGIWNGYTF. The CDR3 DNA sequence: TGTGCCAGCAGTTTATCTCCCGGACAGGGGATTTGGAATGGCTACACCTTC.

The count of this clone is one. The CDR3 DNA reads TGTGCCAGCAGCTTAGTGAGCTACAATGAGCAGTTCTTC. It specifies CASSLVSYNEQFF. The J gene is TRBJ2-1, the V gene TRBV11-2; D ambiguous. Germline V CDR1 and CDR2: SGHAT, FQNNGV. The CDR3 sequence is 13 residues long. V was cut by 1 base and J by 3 bases, with 4 bases left in between.

Note on this clone: At the DNA level, this CDR3 is encoded by other sequences in the same sample as well. The chain is built from TRBV30 and TRBJ2-7; perhaps TRBD1 as D (6 bases). This CDR3 has 11 residues. V was cut by 2 bases and J by 4 bases, with 6 bases left in between. In germline, CDR1 is GTSNPN, CDR2 SVGIG (reference sequence). The DNA for the CDR3 is TGTGCCTGGAGTCAGGGGTACGAGCAGTACTTC. This translates into CAWSQGYEQYF.

This chain joins TRBV18 and TRBJ2-1; maybe TRBD2 (5 bases). The germline CDR1 and CDR2 sequences are KGHSH and LQKENI. The CDR3 has 12 residues. V gave up 3 bases and J gave up 6 bases, with 6 bases separating them. The CDR3 bases are TGTGCCAGCTCACCTGGACTCAATGAGCAGTTCTTC. It translates to CASSPGLNEQFF.

The rearrangement uses TRBV7-9 and TRBJ2-3; 8 bases line up with TRBD1. Germline V CDR1 and CDR2: SEHNR, FQNEAQ (reference sequence). The CDR3 length is 15 residues. J was trimmed by 2 bases and V by 6 bases; bases with no gene match: 7. This CDR3 is CASRTTGGITDTQYF. The DNA of the CDR3 is TGTGCCAGCAGGACTACAGGGGGGATCACAGATACGCAGTATTTT.

In nucleotides, the CDR3 is TGTGCCAGCAGCCTACCCAGGGGGGGCGGACAGGGAGGAGATACGCAGTATTTT. Amino acids: CASSLPRGGGQGGDTQYF. J is TRBJ2-3 and V is TRBV4-2; D perhaps matches TRBD1 (8 bases). Germline loops: CDR1 LGHNA, CDR2 YNFKEQ. This CDR3 spans 18 amino acids. The V gene lost 4 bases and the J gene lost 5 bases, with 25 bases spanning the gap.